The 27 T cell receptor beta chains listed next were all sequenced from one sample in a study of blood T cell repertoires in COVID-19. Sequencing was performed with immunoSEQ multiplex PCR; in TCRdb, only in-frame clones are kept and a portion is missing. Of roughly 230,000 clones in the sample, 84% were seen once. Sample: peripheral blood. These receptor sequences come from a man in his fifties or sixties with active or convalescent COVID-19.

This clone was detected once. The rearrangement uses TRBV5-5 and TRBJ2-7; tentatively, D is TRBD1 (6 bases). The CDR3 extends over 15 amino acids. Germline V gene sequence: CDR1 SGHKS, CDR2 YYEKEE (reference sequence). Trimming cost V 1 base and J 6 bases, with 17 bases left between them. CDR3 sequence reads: CASSLRAGDTAEQYF. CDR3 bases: TGTGCCAGCAGCTTGAGAGCAGGGGATACTGCCGAGCAGTACTTC.

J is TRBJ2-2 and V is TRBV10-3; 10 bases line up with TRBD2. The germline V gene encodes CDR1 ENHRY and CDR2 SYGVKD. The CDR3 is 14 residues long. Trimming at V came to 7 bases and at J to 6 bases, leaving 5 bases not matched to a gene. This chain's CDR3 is CAIMIAGGSGELFF. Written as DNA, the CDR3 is TGTGCCATCATGATAGCGGGGGGCTCCGGGGAGCTGTTTTTT.

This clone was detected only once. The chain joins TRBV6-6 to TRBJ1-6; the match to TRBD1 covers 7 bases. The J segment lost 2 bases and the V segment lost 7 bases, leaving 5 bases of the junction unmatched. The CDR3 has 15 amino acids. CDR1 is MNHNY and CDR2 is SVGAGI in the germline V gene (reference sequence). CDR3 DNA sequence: TGTGCCAGCACCGGGACAGACGCCTATAATTCACCCCTCCACTTT. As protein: CASTGTDAYNSPLHF.

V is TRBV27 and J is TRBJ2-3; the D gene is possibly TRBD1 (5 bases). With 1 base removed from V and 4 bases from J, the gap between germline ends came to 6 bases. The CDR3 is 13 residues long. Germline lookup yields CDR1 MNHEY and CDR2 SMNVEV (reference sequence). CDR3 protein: CASSLLGADTQYF. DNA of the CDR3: TGTGCCAGCAGTTTATTAGGGGCAGATACGCAGTATTTT.

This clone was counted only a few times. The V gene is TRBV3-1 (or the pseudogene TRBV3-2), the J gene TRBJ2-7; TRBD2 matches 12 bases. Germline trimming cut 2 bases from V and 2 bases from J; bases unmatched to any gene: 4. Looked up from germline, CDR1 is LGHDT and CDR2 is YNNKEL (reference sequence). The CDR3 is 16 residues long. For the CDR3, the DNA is TGTGCCAGCAGCCAACCTAGCGGGGGGGCCCCCTACGAGCAGTACTTC. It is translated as CASSQPSGGAPYEQYF.

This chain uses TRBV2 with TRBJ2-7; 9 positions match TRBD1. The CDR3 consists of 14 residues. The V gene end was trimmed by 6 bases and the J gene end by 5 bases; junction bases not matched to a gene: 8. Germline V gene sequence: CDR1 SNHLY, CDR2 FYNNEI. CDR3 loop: CASRPGTGNDEQYF. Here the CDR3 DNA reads TGTGCCAGCAGACCCGGGACAGGGAACGACGAGCAGTACTTC.

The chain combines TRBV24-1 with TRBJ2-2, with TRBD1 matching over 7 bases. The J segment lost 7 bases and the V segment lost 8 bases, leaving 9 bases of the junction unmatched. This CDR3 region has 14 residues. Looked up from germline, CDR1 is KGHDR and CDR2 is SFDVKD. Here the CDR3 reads CATKGDRVVGELFF. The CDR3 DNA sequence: TGTGCCACCAAGGGCGACAGGGTAGTCGGGGAGCTGTTTTTT.

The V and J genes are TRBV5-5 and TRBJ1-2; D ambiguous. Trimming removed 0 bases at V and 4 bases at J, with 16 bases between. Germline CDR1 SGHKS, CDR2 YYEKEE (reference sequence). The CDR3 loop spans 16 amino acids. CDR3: CASSLEAPLSGYGYTF. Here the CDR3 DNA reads TGTGCCAGCAGCTTGGAGGCTCCCCTCAGCGGCTATGGCTACACCTTC.

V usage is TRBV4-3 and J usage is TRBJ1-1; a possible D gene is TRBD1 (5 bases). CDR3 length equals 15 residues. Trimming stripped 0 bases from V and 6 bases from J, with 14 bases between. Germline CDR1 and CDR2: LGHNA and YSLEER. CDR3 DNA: TGCGCCAGCAGCCAAGATCGCAGGGTGTGGGCTGAAGCTTTCTTT. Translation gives CASSQDRRVWAEAFF.

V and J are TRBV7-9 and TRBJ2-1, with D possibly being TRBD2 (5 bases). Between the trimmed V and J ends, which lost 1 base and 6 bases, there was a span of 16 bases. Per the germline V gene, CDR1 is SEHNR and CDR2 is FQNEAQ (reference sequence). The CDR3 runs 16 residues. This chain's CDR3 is CASSLVRVVRANEQFF. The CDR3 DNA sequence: TGTGCCAGCAGCTTAGTGCGGGTAGTAAGGGCCAATGAGCAGTTCTTC. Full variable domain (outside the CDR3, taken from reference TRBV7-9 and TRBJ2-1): DTGVSQNPRHKITKRGQNVTFRCDPISEHNRLYWYRQTLGQGPEFLTYFQNEAQLEKSRLLSDRFSAERPKGSFSTLEIQRTEQGDSAMYLCASSLVRVVRANEQFFGPGTRLTVL.

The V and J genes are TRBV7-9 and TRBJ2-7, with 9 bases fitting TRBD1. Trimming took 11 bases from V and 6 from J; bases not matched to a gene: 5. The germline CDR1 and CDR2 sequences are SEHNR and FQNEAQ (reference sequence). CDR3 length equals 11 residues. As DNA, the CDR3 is TGTGCCGGACAGGGGACTGGCGAGCAGTACTTC. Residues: CAGQGTGEQYF.

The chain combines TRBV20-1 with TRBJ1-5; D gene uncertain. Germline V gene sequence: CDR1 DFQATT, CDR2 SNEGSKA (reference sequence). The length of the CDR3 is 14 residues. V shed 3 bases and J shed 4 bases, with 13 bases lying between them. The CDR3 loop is CSASTQEINQPQHF. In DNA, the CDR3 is TGCAGTGCTAGTACCCAGGAAATAAATCAGCCCCAGCATTTT.

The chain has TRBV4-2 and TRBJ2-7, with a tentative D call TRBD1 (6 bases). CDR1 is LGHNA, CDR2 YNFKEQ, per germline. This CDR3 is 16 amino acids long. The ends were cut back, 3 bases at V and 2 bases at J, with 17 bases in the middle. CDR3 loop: CASSHEDSQSTYEQYF. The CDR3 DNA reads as TGTGCCAGCAGCCATGAGGACAGCCAAAGTACCTACGAGCAGTACTTC.

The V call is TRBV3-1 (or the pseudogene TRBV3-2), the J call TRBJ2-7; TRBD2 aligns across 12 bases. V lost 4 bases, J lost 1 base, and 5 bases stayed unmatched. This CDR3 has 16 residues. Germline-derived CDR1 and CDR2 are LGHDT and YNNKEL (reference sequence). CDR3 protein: CASSRASGGVSYEQYF. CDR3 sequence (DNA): TGTGCCAGCAGCCGCGCTAGCGGGGGGGTATCCTACGAGCAGTACTTC.

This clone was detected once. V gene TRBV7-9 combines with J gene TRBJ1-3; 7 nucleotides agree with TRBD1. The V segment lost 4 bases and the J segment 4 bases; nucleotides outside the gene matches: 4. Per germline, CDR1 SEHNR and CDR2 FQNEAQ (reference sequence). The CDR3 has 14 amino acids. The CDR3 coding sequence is TGTGCCAGCAGCTGGGGGACAGAGGGAAACACCATATATTTT. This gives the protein CASSWGTEGNTIYF.

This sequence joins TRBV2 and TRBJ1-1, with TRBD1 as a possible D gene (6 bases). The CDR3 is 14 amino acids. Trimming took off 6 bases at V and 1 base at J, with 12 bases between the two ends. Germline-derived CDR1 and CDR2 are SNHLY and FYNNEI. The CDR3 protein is CASRIDRRNTEAFF. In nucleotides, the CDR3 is TGTGCCAGCAGAATAGACAGGCGGAACACTGAAGCTTTCTTT. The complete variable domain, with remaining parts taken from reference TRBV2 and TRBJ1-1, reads EPEVTQTPSHQVTQMGQEVILRCVPISNHLYFYWYRQILGQKVEFLVSFYNNEISEKSEIFDDQFSVERPDGSNFTLKIRSTKLEDSAMYFCASRIDRRNTEAFFGQGTRLTVV.

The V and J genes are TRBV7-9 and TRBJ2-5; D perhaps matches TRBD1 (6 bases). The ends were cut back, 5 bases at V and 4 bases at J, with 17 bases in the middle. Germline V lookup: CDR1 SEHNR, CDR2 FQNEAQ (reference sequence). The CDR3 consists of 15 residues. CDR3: CASSTGMQGRETQYF. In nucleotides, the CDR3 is TGTGCCAGCAGCACGGGCATGCAGGGGAGAGAGACCCAGTACTTC.

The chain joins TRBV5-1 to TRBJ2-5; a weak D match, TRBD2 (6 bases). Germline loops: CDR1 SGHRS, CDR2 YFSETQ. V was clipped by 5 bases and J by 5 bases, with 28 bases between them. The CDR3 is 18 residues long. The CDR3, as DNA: TGCGCCAGCAGTAGGGGCTGGGGTGTTGGGGACTCTCGGGAGACCCAGTACTTC. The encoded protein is CASSRGWGVGDSRETQYF.

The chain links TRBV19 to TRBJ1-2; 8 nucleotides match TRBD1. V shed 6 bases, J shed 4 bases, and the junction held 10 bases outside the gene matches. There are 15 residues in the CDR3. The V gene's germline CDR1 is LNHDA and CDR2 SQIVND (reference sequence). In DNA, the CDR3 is TGTGCCAGTAGACCAGGACAGGGTGGCGCCTATGGCTACACCTTC. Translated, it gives CASRPGQGGAYGYTF. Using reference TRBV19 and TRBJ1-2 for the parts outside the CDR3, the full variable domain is DGGITQSPKYLFRKEGQNVTLSCEQNLNHDAMYWYRQDPGQGLRLIYYSQIVNDFQKGDIAEGYSVSREKKESFPLTVTSAQKNPTAFYLCASRPGQGGAYGYTFGSGTRLTVV.

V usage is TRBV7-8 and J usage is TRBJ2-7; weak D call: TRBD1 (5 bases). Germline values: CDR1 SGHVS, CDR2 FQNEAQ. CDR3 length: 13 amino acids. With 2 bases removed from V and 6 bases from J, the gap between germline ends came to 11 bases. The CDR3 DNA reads TGTGCCAGCAGCTTAAGGGGCTGGAGCGAGCAGTACTTC. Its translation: CASSLRGWSEQYF.

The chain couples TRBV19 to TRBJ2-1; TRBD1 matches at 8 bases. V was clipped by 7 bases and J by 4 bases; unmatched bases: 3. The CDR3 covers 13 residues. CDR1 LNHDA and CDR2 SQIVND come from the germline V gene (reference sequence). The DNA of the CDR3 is TGTGCCAGTACAACAGGGGGTTACAATGAGCAGTTCTTC. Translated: CASTTGGYNEQFF.

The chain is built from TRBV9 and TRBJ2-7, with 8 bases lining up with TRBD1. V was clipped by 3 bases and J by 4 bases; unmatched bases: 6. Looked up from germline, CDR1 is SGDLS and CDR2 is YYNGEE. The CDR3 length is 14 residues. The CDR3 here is CASSAGQGHYEQYF. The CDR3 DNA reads TGTGCCAGCAGCGCTGGACAGGGCCATTACGAGCAGTACTTC.

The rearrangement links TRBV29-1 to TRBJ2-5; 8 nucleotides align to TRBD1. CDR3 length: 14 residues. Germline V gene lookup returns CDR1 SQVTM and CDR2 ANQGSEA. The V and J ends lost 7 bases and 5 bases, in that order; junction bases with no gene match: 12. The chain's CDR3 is CSAGEDREGETQYF. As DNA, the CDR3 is TGCAGCGCCGGGGAGGACAGGGAAGGGGAGACCCAGTACTTC.

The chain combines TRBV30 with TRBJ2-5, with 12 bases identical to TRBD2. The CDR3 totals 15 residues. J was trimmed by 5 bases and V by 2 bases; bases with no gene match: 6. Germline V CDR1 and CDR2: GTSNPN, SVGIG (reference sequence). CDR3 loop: CAWSRLAGAGETQYF. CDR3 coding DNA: TGTGCCTGGAGTCGACTAGCGGGGGCAGGGGAGACCCAGTACTTC.

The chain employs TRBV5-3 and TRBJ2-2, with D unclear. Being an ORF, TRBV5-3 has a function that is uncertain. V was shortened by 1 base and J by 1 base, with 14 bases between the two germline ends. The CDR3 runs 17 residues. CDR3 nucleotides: TGTGCCAGAAGCTTGTTCACAGTCAAAAAGAACACCGGGGAGCTGTTTTTT. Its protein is CARSLFTVKKNTGELFF.

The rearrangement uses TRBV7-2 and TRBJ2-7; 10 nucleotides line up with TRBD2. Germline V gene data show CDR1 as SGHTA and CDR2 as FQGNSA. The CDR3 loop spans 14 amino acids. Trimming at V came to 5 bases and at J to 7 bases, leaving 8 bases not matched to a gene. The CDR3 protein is CASSGLAGGGEQYF. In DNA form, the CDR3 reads TGTGCCAGCAGCGGGTTAGCGGGGGGAGGTGAGCAGTACTTC. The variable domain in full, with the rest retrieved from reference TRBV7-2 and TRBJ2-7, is GAGVSQSPSNKVTEKGKDVELRCDPISGHTALYWYRQSLGQGLEFLIYFQGNSAPDKSGLPSDRFSAERTGGSVSTLTIQRTQQEDSAVYLCASSGLAGGGEQYFGPGTRLTVT.

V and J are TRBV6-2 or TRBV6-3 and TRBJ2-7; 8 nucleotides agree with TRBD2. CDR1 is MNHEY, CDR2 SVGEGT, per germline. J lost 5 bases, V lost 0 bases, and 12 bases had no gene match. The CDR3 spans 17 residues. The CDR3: CASSYSRGGLAGDEQYF. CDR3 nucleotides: TGTGCCAGCAGTTACTCAAGGGGTGGACTAGCCGGCGACGAGCAGTACTTC.